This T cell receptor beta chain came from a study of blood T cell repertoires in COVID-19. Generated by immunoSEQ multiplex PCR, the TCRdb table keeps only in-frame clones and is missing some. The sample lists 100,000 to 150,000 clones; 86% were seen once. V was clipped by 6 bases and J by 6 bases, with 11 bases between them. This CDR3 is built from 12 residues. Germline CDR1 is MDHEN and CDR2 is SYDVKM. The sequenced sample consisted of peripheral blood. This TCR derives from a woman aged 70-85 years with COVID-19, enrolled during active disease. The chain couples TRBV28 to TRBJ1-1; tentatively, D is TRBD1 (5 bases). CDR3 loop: CASSDSRPEAFF. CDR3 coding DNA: TGTGCCAGCAGCGACAGTCGTCCTGAAGCTTTCTTT.